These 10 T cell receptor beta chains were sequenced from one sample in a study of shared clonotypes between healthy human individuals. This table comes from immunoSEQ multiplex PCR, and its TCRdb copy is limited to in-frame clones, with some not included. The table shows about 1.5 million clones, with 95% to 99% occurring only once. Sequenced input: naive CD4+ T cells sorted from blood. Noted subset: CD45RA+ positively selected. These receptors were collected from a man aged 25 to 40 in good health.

CDR3 in DNA: TGTGCCTGCGCGGGTCGAAAAGGGGATACGCAGTATTTT. Protein product: CACAGRKGDTQYF. The rearrangement joins TRBV7-3 to TRBJ2-3, with D possibly TRBD2 on 5 matching bases. Germline CDR1 is SGHTA and CDR2 is FQGTGA. Trimming stripped 11 bases from V and 6 bases from J, with 18 bases between. CDR3 length: 13 amino acids.

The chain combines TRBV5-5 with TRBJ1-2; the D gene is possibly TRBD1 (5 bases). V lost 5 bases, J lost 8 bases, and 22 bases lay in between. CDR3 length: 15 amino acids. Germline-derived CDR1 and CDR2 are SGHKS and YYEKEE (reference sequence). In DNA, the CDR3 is TGTGCCAGCAGTGACACCGGGGGGGTTTTGAAAGGCTACACCTTC. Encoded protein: CASSDTGGVLKGYTF.

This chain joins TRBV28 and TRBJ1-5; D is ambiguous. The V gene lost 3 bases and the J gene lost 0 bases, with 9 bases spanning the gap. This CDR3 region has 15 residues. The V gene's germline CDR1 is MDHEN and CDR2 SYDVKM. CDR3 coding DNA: TGTGCCAGCAGTTTCGGTGGGGTTAGCAATCAGCCCCAGCATTTT. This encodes CASSFGGVSNQPQHF.

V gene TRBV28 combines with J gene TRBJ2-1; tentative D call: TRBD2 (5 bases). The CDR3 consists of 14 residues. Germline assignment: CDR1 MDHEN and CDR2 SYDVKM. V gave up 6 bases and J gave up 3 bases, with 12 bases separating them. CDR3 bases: TGTGCCAGCAGCCGGACTCCCGTCTACAATGAGCAGTTCTTC. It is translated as CASSRTPVYNEQFF.

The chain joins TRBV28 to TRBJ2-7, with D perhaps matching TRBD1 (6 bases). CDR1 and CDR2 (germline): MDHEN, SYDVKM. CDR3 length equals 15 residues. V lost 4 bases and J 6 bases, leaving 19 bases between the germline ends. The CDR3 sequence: CASSYHGQQSVEQYF. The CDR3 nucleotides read TGTGCCAGCAGTTACCACGGACAGCAATCGGTCGAGCAGTACTTC.

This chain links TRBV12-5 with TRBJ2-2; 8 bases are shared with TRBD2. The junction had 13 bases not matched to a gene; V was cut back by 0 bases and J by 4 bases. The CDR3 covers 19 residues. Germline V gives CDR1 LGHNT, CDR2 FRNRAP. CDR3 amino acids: CASGLVLGSGVLGTGELFF. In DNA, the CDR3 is TGTGCTAGTGGTTTGGTACTGGGTAGCGGGGTGTTGGGCACCGGGGAGCTGTTTTTT.

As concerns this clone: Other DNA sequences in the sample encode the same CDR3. The CDR3 DNA reads as TGTGCCAGCAGCTTAGAGGCAGGGAGCTCCTACGAGCAGTACTTC. Protein: CASSLEAGSSYEQYF. The chain combines TRBV7-9 with TRBJ2-7, with D perhaps given as TRBD1 or TRBD2 (5 bases each). V lost 1 base and J 0 bases, leaving 10 bases between the germline ends. The CDR3 consists of 15 residues. CDR1 and CDR2 from the germline V gene are SEHNR and FQNEAQ (reference sequence).

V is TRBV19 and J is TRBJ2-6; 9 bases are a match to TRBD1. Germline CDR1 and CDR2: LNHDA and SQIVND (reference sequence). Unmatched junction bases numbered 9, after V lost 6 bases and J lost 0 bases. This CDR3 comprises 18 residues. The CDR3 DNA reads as TGTGCCAGTAGAACCTCCGGGACAGGGTTCTCTGGGGCCAACGTCCTGACTTTC. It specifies CASRTSGTGFSGANVLTF.

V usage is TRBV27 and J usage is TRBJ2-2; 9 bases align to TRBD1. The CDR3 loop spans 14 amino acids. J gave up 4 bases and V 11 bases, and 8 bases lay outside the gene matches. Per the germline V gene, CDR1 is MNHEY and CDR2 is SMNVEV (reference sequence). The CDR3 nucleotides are TGTGCCGCCCGGGACAGGGTATCCACCGGGGAGCTGTTTTTT. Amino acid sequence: CAARDRVSTGELFF.

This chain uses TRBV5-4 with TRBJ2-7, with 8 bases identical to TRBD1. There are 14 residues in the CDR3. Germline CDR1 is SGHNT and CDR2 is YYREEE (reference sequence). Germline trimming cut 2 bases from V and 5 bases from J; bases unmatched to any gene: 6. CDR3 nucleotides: TGTGCCAGCAGCTTCAGGGGGCGCTTCCACGAGCAGTACTTC. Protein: CASSFRGRFHEQYF.